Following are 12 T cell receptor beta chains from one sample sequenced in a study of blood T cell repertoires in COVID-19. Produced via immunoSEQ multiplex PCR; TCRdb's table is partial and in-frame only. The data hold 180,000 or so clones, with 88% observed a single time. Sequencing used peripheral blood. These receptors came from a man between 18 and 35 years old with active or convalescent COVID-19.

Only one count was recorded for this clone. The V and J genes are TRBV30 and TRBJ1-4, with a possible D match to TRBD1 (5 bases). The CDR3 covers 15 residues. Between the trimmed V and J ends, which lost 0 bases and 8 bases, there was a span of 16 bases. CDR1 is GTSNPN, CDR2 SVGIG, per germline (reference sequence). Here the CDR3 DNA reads TGTGCCTGGAGTGTTTTTGAGGCGCAGGGCGAAAAACTGTTTTTT. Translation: CAWSVFEAQGEKLFF. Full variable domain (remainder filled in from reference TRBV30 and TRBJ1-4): SQTIHQWPATLVQPVGSPLSLECTVEGTSNPNLYWYRQAAGRGLQLLFYSVGIGQISSEVPQNLSASRPQDRQFILSSKKLLLSDSGFYLCAWSVFEAQGEKLFFGSGTQLSVL.

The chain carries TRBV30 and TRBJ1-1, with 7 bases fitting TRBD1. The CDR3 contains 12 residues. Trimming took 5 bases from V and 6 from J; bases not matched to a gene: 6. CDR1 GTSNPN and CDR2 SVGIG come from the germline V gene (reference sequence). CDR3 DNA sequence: TGTGCCTGGGGCCGACAGGGCGCTGAAGCTTTCTTT. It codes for CAWGRQGAEAFF.

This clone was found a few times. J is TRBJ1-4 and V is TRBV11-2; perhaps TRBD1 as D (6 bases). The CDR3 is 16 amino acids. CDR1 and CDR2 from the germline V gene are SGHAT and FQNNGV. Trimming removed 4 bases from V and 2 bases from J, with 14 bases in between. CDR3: CASSSLRGRTNEKLFF. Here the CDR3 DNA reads TGTGCCAGCAGCTCCCTCAGGGGAAGGACTAATGAAAAACTGTTTTTT.

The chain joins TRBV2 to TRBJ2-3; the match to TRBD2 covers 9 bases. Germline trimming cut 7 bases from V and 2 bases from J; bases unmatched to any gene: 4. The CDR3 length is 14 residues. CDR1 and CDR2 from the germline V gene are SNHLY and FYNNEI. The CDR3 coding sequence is TGTGCCAGCAAGGCGGGGGGGCCCACAGATACGCAGTATTTT. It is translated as CASKAGGPTDTQYF.

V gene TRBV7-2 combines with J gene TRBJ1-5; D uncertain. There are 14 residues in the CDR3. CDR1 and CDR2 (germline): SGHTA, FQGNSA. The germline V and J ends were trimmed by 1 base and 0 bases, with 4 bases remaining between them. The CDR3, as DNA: TGTGCCAGCAGCTTAGAACTTAGCAATCAGCCCCAGCATTTT. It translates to CASSLELSNQPQHF.

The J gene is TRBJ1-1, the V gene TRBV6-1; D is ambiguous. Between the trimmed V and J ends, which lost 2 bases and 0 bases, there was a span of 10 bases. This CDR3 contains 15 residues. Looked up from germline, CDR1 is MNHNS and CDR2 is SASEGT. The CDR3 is CASSESPGLNTEAFF. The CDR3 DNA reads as TGTGCCAGCAGTGAATCTCCAGGTTTGAACACTGAAGCTTTCTTT.

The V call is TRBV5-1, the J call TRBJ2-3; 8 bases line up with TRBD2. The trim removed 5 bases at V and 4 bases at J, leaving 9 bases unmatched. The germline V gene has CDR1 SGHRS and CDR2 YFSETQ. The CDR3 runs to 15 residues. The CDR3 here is CASRGEPGGSDTQYF. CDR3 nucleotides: TGCGCCAGCAGAGGGGAACCGGGAGGGTCAGATACGCAGTATTTT.

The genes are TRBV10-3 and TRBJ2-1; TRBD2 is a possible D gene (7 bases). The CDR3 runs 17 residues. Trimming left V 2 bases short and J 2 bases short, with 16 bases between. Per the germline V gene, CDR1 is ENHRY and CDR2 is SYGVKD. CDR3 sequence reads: CAISERIRGGPYNEQFF. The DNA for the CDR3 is TGTGCCATCAGTGAGAGGATTAGGGGGGGGCCCTACAATGAGCAGTTCTTC.

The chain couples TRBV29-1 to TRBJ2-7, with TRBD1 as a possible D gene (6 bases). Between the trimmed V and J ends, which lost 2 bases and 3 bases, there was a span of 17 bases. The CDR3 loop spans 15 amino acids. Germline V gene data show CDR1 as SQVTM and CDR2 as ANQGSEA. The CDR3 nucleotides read TGCAGCGTTGAACTAGAGACAGGCGTGAACTACGAGCAGTACTTC. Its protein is CSVELETGVNYEQYF.

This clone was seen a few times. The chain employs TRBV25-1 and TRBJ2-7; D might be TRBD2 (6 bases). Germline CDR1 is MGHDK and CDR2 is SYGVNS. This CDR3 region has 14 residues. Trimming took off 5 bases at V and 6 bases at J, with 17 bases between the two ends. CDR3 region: CASSLLRQGGEQYF. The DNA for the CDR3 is TGTGCCAGCAGTCTGCTGCGGCAGGGAGGCGAGCAGTACTTC.

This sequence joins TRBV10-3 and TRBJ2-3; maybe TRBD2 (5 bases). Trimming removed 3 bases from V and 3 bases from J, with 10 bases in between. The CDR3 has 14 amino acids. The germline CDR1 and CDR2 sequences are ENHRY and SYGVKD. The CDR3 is CAISELEGTDTQYF. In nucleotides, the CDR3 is TGTGCCATCAGTGAACTAGAAGGGACAGATACGCAGTATTTT.

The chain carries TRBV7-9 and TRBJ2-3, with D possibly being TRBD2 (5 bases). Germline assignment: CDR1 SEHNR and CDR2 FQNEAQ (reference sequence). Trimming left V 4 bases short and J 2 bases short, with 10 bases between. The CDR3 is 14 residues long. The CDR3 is CASSWAGNTDTQYF. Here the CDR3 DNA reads TGTGCCAGCAGCTGGGCCGGGAACACAGATACGCAGTATTTT.